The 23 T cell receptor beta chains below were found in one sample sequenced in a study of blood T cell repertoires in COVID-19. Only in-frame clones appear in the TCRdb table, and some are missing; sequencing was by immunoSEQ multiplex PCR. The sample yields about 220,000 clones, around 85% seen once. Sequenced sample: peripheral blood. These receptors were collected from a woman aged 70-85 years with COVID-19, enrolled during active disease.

The CDR3 sequence is CASSYNRGSDNEQFF. Written as DNA, the CDR3 is TGTGCCAGCAGTTATAATCGCGGCAGCGACAATGAGCAGTTCTTC. V usage is TRBV6-5 and J usage is TRBJ2-1, with D unresolved. Germline assignment: CDR1 MNHEY and CDR2 SVGAGI. The CDR3 consists of 15 residues. The germline V and J ends were trimmed by 3 bases and 5 bases, with 14 bases remaining between them.

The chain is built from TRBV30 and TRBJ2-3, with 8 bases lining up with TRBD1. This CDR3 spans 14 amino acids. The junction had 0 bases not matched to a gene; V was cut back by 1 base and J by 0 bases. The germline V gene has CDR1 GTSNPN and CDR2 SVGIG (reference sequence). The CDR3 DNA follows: TGTGCCTGGAGTGGACAGGGGAGCACAGATACGCAGTATTTT. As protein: CAWSGQGSTDTQYF.

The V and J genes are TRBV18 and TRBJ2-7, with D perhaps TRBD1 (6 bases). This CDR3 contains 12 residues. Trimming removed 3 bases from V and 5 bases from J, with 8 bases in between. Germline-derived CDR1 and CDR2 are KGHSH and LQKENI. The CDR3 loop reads CASSPTGNEQYF. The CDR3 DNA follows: TGTGCCAGCTCACCCACAGGGAACGAGCAGTACTTC. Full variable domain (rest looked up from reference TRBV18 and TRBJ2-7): NAGVMQNPRHLVRRRGQEARLRCSPMKGHSHVYWYRQLPEEGLKFMVYLQKENIIDESGMPKERFSAEFPKEGPSILRIQQVVRGDSAAYFCASSPTGNEQYFGPGTRLTVT.

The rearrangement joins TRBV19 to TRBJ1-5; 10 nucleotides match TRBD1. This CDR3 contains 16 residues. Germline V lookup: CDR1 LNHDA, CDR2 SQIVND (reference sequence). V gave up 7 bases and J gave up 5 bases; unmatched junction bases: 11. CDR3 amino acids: CASTQTTGGWDQPQHF. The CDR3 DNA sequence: TGTGCCAGTACCCAGACGACAGGGGGCTGGGATCAGCCCCAGCATTTT.

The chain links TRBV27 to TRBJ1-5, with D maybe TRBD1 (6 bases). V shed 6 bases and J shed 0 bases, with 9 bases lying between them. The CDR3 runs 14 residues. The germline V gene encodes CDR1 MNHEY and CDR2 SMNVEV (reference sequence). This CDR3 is CASSGQYSNQPQHF. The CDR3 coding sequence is TGTGCCAGCAGCGGACAGTATAGCAATCAGCCCCAGCATTTT.

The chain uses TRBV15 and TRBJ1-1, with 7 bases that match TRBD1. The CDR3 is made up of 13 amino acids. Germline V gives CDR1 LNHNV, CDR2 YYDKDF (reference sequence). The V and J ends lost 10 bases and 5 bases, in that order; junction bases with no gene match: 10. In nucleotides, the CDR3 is TGTGCCAGCCAGACAGGGCAAGGGACTGAAGCTTTCTTT. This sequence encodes CASQTGQGTEAFF.

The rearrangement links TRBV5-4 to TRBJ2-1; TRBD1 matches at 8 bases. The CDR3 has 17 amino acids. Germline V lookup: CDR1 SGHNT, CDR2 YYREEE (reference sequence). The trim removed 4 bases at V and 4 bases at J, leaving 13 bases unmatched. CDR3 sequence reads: CASSPYRPGQAYNEQFF. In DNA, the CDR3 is TGTGCCAGCAGCCCCTACCGACCGGGACAGGCATACAATGAGCAGTTCTTC.

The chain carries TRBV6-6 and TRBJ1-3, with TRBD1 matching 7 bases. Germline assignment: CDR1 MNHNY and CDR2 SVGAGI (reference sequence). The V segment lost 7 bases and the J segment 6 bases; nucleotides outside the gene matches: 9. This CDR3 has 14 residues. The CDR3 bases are TGTGCCAGCAAAAGGACAGGAGGGATAAACACCATATATTTT. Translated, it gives CASKRTGGINTIYF.

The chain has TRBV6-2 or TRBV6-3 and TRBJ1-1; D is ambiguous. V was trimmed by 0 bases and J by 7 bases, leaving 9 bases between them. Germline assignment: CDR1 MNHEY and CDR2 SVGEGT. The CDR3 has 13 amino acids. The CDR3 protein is CASSYSISLEAFF. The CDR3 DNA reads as TGTGCCAGCAGTTACTCGATAAGCCTTGAAGCTTTCTTT.

CDR3 loop: CASSLLAGETQYF. The CDR3 coding sequence is TGTGCCAGCTCATTACTAGCGGGAGAGACCCAGTACTTC. This chain joins TRBV18 and TRBJ2-5; TRBD2 matches 9 bases. CDR3 length equals 13 residues. J gave up 4 bases and V 5 bases, and 2 bases lay outside the gene matches. Germline V gene sequence: CDR1 KGHSH, CDR2 LQKENI.

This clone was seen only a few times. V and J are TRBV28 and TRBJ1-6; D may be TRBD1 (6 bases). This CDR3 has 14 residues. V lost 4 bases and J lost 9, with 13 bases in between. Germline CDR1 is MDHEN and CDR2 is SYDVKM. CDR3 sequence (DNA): TGTGCCAGCAGTTCCGGCGGGGGCCCTTCACCCCTCCACTTT. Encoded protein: CASSSGGGPSPLHF.

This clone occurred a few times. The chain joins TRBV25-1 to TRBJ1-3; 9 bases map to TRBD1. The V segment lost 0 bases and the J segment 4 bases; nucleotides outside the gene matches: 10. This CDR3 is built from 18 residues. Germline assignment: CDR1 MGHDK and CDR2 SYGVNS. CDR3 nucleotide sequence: TGTGCCAGCAGTGAATATCTAACAGGGGGCGGCAGCGGAAACACCATATATTTT. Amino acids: CASSEYLTGGGSGNTIYF.

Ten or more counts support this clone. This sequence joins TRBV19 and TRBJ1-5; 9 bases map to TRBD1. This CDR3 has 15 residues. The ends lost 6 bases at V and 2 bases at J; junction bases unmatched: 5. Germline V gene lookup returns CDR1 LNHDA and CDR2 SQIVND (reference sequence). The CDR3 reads CASRGGQGGNQPQHF. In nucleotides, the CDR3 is TGTGCCAGTAGGGGGGGACAGGGAGGCAATCAGCCCCAGCATTTT.

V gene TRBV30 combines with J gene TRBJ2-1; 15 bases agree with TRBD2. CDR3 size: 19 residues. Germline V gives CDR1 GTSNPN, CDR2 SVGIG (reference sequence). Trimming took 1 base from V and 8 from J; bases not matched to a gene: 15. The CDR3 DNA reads TGTGCCTGGAGTGCCCGGTTAGGACTAGCGGGAGGGAGGGTCCATGAGCAGTTCTTC. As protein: CAWSARLGLAGGRVHEQFF. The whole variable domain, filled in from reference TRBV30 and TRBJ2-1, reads SQTIHQWPATLVQPVGSPLSLECTVEGTSNPNLYWYRQAAGRGLQLLFYSVGIGQISSEVPQNLSASRPQDRQFILSSKKLLLSDSGFYLCAWSARLGLAGGRVHEQFFGPGTRLTVL.

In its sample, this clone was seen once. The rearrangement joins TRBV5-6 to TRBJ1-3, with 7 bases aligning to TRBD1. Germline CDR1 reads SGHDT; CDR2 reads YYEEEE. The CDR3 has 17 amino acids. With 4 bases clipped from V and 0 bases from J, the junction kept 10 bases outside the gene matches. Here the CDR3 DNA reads TGTGCCAGCAGCCCTTCCCGACAGGGTCTCTCTGGAAACACCATATATTTT. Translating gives CASSPSRQGLSGNTIYF.

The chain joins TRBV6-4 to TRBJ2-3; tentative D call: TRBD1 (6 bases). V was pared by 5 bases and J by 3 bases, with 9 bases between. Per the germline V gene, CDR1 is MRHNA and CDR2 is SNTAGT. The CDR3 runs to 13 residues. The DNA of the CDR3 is TGTGCCAGCAGTAGGACAGTGACAGATACGCAGTATTTT. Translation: CASSRTVTDTQYF.

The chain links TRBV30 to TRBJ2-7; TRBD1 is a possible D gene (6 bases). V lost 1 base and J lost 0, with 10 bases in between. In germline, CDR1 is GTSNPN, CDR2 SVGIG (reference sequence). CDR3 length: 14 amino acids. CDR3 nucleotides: TGTGCCTGGAGTGCTGTGGACAGCTCCTACGAGCAGTACTTC. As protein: CAWSAVDSSYEQYF.

CDR3 coding DNA: TGTGCCAGCAGACAGCACCTACTCTCCTACAATGAGCAGTTCTTC. Translation gives CASRQHLLSYNEQFF. This sequence joins TRBV27 and TRBJ2-1; D is unclear. The CDR3 spans 15 residues. The V and J ends lost 6 bases and 0 bases respectively, with 12 bases between them. CDR1 is MNHEY, CDR2 SMNVEV, per germline (reference sequence).

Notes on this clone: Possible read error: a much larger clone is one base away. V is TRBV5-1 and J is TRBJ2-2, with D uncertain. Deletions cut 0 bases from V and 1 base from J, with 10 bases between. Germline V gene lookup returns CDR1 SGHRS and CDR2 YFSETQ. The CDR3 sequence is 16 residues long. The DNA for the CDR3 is TGCGCCAGCAGCTTGGAACGAACGGTGAACACCGGGGAGCTGTTTTTT. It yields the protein CASSLERTVNTGELFF.

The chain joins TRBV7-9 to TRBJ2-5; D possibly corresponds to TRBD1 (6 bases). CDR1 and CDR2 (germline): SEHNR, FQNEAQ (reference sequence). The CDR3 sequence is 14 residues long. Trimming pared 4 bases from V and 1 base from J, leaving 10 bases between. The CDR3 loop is CASSSHRAQETQYF. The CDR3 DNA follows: TGTGCCAGCAGCTCCCACAGGGCCCAAGAGACCCAGTACTTC. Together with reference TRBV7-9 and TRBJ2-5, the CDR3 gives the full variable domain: DTGVSQNPRHKITKRGQNVTFRCDPISEHNRLYWYRQTLGQGPEFLTYFQNEAQLEKSRLLSDRFSAERPKGSFSTLEIQRTEQGDSAMYLCASSSHRAQETQYFGPGTRLLVL.

The CDR3 DNA reads as TGTGCCAGCAGCTCGGGACTAGCGGGAGGGCCGGAGACCCAGTACTTC. Translated: CASSSGLAGGPETQYF. The V call is TRBV7-9, the J call TRBJ2-5, with TRBD2 identical over 16 bases. With 4 bases clipped from V and 5 bases from J, the junction kept 4 bases outside the gene matches. Germline V gene sequence: CDR1 SEHNR, CDR2 FQNEAQ (reference sequence). The CDR3 length is 16 residues.

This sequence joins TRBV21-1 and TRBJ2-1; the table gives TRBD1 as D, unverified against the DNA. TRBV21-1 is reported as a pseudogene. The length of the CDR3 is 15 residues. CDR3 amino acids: CASSNLTGGYNEQFF. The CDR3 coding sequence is TGTGCCAGCAGCAATCTCACAGGGGGCTACAATGAGCAGTTCTTC.

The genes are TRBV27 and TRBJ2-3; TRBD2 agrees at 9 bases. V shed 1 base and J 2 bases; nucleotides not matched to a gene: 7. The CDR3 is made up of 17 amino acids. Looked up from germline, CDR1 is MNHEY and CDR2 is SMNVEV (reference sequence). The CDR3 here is CASSLFSLAGVTDTQYF. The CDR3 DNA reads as TGTGCCAGCAGTTTATTTTCTTTAGCGGGGGTCACAGATACGCAGTATTTT.